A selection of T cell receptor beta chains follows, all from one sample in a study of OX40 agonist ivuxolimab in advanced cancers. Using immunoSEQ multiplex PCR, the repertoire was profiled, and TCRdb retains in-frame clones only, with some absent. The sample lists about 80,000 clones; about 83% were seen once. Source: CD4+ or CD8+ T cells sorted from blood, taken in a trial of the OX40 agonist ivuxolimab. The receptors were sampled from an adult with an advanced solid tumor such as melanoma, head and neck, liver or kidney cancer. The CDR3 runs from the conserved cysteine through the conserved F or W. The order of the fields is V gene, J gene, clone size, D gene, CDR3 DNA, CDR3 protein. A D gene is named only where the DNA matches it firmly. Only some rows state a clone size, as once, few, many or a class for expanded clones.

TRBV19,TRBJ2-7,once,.,TGTGCCAGTAGTATACTGGGTTACGAGCAGTACTTC,CASSILGYEQYF
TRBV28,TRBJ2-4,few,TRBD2,TGTGCCAGCAGCCCGGGGGGAACGGTAGCCAAAAACATTCAGTACTTC,CASSPGGTVAKNIQYF
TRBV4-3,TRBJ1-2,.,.,TGCGCCAGCAGCCAGGTCCAAGGGGACGGCTATGGCTACACCTTC,CASSQVQGDGYGYTF
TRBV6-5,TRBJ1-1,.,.,TGTGCCAGCAGTTGGCAAGACAGCTTCTTCACTGAAGCTTTCTTT,CASSWQDSFFTEAFF
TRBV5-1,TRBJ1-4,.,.,TGCGCCAGCAGGATACAGGGTACTAATGAAAAACTGTTTTTT,CASRIQGTNEKLFF
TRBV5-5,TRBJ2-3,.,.,TGTGCCAGCAGTCTGATCTTTAACCCCCCGGCGCAGTATTTT,CASSLIFNPPAQYF
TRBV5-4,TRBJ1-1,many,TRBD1,TGTGCCAGCAGCTCCCAGGACAGGGGGCCTGAAGCTTTCTTT,CASSSQDRGPEAFF
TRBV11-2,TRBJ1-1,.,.,TGTGCCAGCAGCTTTCAAGGCGTTGAAGCTTTCTTT,CASSFQGVEAFF
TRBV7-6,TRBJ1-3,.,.,TGTGCCAGCAGCCCGCGGTCGGGGGGGCCGCGGGGAAACACCATATATTTT,CASSPRSGGPRGNTIYF
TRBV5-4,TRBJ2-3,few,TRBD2,TGTGCCAGCAGCTTCGGGACTAGCGGTTACACAGATACGCAGTATTTT,CASSFGTSGYTDTQYF
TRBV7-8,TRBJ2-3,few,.,TGTGCCAGCAGCTTAGGGGGTCCGCAGTATTTT,CASSLGGPQYF
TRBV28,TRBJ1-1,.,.,TGTGCCAGCAGTGGAGGGACACGTAACACTGAAGCTTTCTTT,CASSGGTRNTEAFF
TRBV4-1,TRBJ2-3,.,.,TGCGCCAGCAGCCAAGGCTCTCAGGGGACCCTCACAGATACGCAGTATTTT,CASSQGSQGTLTDTQYF
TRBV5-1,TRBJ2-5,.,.,TGCGCCAGCAGCTCCGAACTAGAGACCCAGTACTTC,CASSSELETQYF
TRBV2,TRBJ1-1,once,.,TGTGCCAGCACCGGGACGGGGGACACTGAAGCTTTCTTT,CASTGTGDTEAFF
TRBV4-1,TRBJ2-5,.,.,TGCGCCAGCAGCCAGGTGGCAGAGACCCAGTACTTC,CASSQVAETQYF
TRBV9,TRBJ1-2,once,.,TGTGCCAGCAGTGGTAGGGCAGCGGAACCCTTATCTTTCTATGGCTACACCTTC,CASSGRAAEPLSFYGYTF
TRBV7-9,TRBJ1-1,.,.,TGTGCCAGCAGCCCCCTTATCAGGGAGTCACGACCCACTGAAGCTTTCTTT,CASSPLIRESRPTEAFF
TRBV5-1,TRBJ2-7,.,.,TGCGCCAGCAGCTTGGTAGTTGGGGACCTCTACGAGCAGTACTTC,CASSLVVGDLYEQYF
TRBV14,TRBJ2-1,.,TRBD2,TGTGCCAGCAGCCAAATAGCGGGGACCTACAATGAGCAGTTCTTC,CASSQIAGTYNEQFF
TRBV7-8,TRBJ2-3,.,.,TGTGCCAGCAGCTTAGTTTCCAGACATAGCACAGATACGCAGTATTTT,CASSLVSRHSTDTQYF
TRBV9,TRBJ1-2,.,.,TGTGCCAGCAGCCCCCCGGCCCCGAGGGGCTACACCTTC,CASSPPAPRGYTF
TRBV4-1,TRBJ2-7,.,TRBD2,TGCGCCAGCAGCCAAGGTCCCTCGGCGGGAGGGCGGGAGCAGTACTTC,CASSQGPSAGGREQYF
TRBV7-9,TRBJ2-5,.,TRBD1,TGTGCCAGCAGCCCTTCGGGACAGCCAACAATTTTCCAAGAGACCCAGTACTTC,CASSPSGQPTIFQETQYF
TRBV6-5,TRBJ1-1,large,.,TGTGCCAGCAGCCCCGAATTCAGGCATCCCGTGACTTTCTTT,CASSPEFRHPVTFF
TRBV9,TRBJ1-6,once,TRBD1,TGTGCCAGCAGCAAATACGGACAGGCGGATACGGCCCTCCACTTT,CASSKYGQADTALHF
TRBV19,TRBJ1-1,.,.,TGTGCCAGTAGGCCGGGACGGATGAACACTGAAGCTTTCTTT,CASRPGRMNTEAFF
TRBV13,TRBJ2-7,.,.,TGTGCCAGCAGCCGGGGCTACGAGCAGTACTTC,CASSRGYEQYF
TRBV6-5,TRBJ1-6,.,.,TGTGCCAGCAGTCTAAGGCGGGACCCAAATTCACCCCTCCACTTT,CASSLRRDPNSPLHF
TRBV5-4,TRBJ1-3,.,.,TGTGCCAGCAGCTTGGCGACCGCCAACTCTGGAAACACCATATATTTT,CASSLATANSGNTIYF
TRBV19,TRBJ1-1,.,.,TGTGCCAGTACATCCGCGGGCGCGTGGAAAGCTTTCTTT,CASTSAGAWKAFF
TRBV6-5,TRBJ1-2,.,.,TGTGCCAGCAGTTATGTCCCAGGTCCCTCTTCCTATGGCTACACCTTC,CASSYVPGPSSYGYTF
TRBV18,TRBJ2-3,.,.,TGTGCCAGCTCACGGGCCCCTCTAAGTAGCGCAGACACAGATACGCAGTATTTT,CASSRAPLSSADTDTQYF
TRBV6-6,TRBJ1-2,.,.,TGTGCCAGCAGTTACGGGCAGGGAAAGGCCTATGGCTACACCTTC,CASSYGQGKAYGYTF
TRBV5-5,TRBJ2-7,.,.,TGTGCCAGCAGCCCATTAACCTACGAGCAGTACTTC,CASSPLTYEQYF
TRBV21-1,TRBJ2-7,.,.,TGTGCCAGCAGCCGGGGGGGGACAGGGGATTACGAGCAGTACTTC,CASSRGGTGDYEQYF
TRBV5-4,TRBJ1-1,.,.,TGTGCCAGCAGCTTGGGATCACCCGCGAGGACTGAAGCTTTCTTT,CASSLGSPARTEAFF
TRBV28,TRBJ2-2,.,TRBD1,TGTGCCAGCAGTTCCTTTCACAGGGGCCGTCCTAACACCGGGGAGCTGTTTTTT,CASSSFHRGRPNTGELFF
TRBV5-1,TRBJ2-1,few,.,TGCGCCAGCAGCCCACAGGGCGGCTCCTACAATGAGCAGTTCTTC,CASSPQGGSYNEQFF
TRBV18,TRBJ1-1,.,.,TGTGCCAGCTCACCATCTAGTCTCCAGAACACTGAAGCTTTCTTT,CASSPSSLQNTEAFF
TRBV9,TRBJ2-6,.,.,TGTGCCAGCAGCGTAGAAGTGAGGGGGGCTGGGGCCAACGTCCTGACTTTC,CASSVEVRGAGANVLTF
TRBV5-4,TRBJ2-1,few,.,TGTGCCAGCAGCCTCGGGGGAGGGGGTGGACACAATGAGCAGTTCTTC,CASSLGGGGGHNEQFF
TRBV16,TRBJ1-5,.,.,TGTGCCAGCGCCGGGAGTGGTCAGCCCCAGCATTTT,CASAGSGQPQHF
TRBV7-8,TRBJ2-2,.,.,TGTGCCAGCAGCTTAGAGGGGCAGGCCGTCGGGGAGCTGTTTTTT,CASSLEGQAVGELFF
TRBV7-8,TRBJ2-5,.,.,TGTGCCAGCAGCTTCGGGCTAACAGGGTCGGGAGAGACCCAGTACTTC,CASSFGLTGSGETQYF
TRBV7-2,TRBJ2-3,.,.,TGTGCCAGCAGCTTAGGGACAGAGGGGGATACGCAGTATTTT,CASSLGTEGDTQYF
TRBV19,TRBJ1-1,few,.,TGTGCCAGTAGTCAGACTCAGGACACTGAAGCTTTCTTT,CASSQTQDTEAFF
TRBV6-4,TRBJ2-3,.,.,TGTGCCAGCAGTGATCAAGGGGGGGGAACGCAGTATTTT,CASSDQGGGTQYF
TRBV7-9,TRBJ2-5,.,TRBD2,TGTGCCAGCAGCATAGTGGTAGCGGGGGTTCGTGGGGAGACCCAGTACTTC,CASSIVVAGVRGETQYF
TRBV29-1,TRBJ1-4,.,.,TGCAGCGTTTGGGACCAGGGGTTTAATGAAAAACTGTTTTTT,CSVWDQGFNEKLFF
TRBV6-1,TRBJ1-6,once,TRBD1,TGTGCCAGCAGTTCCAACAGGGGAGGACCCCTCCACTTT,CASSSNRGGPLHF
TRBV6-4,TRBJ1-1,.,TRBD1,TGTGCCAGCAGTGACGCCAGGGGGCGTCAAGCTTTCTTT,CASSDARGRQAFF
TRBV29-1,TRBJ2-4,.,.,TGCAGCGTTGAAGTGGGTCGGGTGAACATTCAGTACTTC,CSVEVGRVNIQYF
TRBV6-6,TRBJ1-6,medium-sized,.,TGTGCCAGCATCCCAACGCCGGATTCACCCCTCCACTTT,CASIPTPDSPLHF
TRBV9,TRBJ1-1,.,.,TGTGCCAGCAGCGAGGGGATGAACACTGAAGCTTTCTTT,CASSEGMNTEAFF
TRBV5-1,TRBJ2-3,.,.,TGCGCCAGCAGCTTGGAGCCGAACTTAGCAGATACGCAGTATTTT,CASSLEPNLADTQYF
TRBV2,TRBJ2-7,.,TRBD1,TGTGCCAGCAGTGCTGGGACAGGGGACTACGAGCAGTACTTC,CASSAGTGDYEQYF